Listed below are T cell receptor beta chains from one sample, sequenced in a study of identical twins. MiXCR was run by TCRdb on the 5' RACE reads, yielding one entry per CDR3 protein. The sample gives around 220,000 distinct CDR3 sequences, more than 13% of which show up once; around 9% is in the top ten. The sample was memory (CD45RO+) T cells sorted from blood. The receptor set was obtained from a woman aged 18 to 35 in good health. Both conserved end residues are part of each CDR3. A D gene is named only where the DNA matches it firmly. For some rows the clone size is stated as once, few or many, or as a class when expanded; others skip it.

D: NA; size: few; J: TRBJ2-2; V: TRBV19; DNA: TGTGCCAGTAGTATGGACCGTGCAGGGTGGGATTCCGGGGAGCTGTTTTTT; CDR3: CASSMDRAGWDSGELFF
D: NA; size: few; J: TRBJ2-5; V: TRBV19; DNA: TGTGCCAGTAGTATAACGGGTTCAGAGACCCAGTACTTC; CDR3: CASSITGSETQYF
D: NA; size: NA; J: TRBJ1-1; V: TRBV20-1; DNA: TGCAGTGCTAGATCCCCCGGAGGGGGTTTGAGAGCTTTCTTT; CDR3: CSARSPGGGLRAFF
D: NA; size: NA; J: TRBJ2-3; V: TRBV5-1; DNA: TGCGCCAGCAGCTCACGGCCGGGCCGCACGTTGGATACGCAGTATTTT; CDR3: CASSSRPGRTLDTQYF
D: NA; size: NA; J: TRBJ1-5; V: TRBV12-3/TRBV12-4; DNA: TGTGCCAGCAGCTGGGGGGGGACTTTTGATCAGCCCCAGCATTTT; CDR3: CASSWGGTFDQPQHF
D: TRBD1; size: NA; J: TRBJ2-1; V: TRBV20-1; DNA: TGCAGTGCTAGAGATATCACAGGGGGCGATTACAATGAGCAGTTCTTC; CDR3: CSARDITGGDYNEQFF
D: NA; size: NA; J: TRBJ1-1; V: TRBV12-5; DNA: TGTGCTAGTGGTTTGACTTCTAGGATGAACACTGAAGCTTTCTTT; CDR3: CASGLTSRMNTEAFF
D: TRBD2; size: NA; J: TRBJ2-2; V: TRBV5-1; DNA: TGCGCCAGCAGCCGGTTGACTAGCGACACCGGGGAGCTGTTTTTT; CDR3: CASSRLTSDTGELFF
D: NA; size: many; J: TRBJ2-2; V: TRBV2; DNA: TGTGCCAGCAGTCGCGGGGGCCTTGGGACCGGGGAGCTGTTTTTT; CDR3: CASSRGGLGTGELFF
D: TRBD2; size: many; J: TRBJ2-1; V: TRBV5-1; DNA: TGCGCCAGCAGCTCCTTTGCCTTAGCGGGGGGGCATAATGAGCAGTTCTTC; CDR3: CASSSFALAGGHNEQFF
D: NA; size: few; J: TRBJ2-2; V: TRBV24-1; DNA: TGTGCCACCAGTGATCACCATCAGGGGCCTTCAACCGGGGAGCTGTTTTTT; CDR3: CATSDHHQGPSTGELFF
D: TRBD1; size: many; J: TRBJ1-5; V: TRBV12-3/TRBV12-4; DNA: TGTGCCAGCAGTTGGCGGGGACAGGGACAGCCCCAGCATTTT; CDR3: CASSWRGQGQPQHF
D: NA; size: few; J: TRBJ1-5; V: TRBV7-2; DNA: TGTGCCAGCAGCTTGGGCGCGGCCGGGGGTAGCAATCAGCCCCAGCATTTT; CDR3: CASSLGAAGGSNQPQHF
D: TRBD1; size: NA; J: TRBJ1-5; V: TRBV20-1; DNA: TGCAGTGCCGGACCTGGGACAGCTAATCAGCCCCAGCATTTT; CDR3: CSAGPGTANQPQHF
D: TRBD1; size: NA; J: TRBJ1-6; V: TRBV29-1; DNA: TGCAGCGTACCATACCGGGACAGGGAGGATAATTCACCCCTCCACTTT; CDR3: CSVPYRDREDNSPLHF
D: NA; size: NA; J: TRBJ2-1; V: TRBV20-1; DNA: TGCAGTGCGACAGATCTAGGGGCGCAGTTCTTC; CDR3: CSATDLGAQFF
D: TRBD1; size: few; J: TRBJ1-2; V: TRBV10-3; DNA: TGTGCCACTTCAGGGGGGGGCTCGGAAGGCTACACCTTC; CDR3: CATSGGGSEGYTF
D: TRBD2; size: few; J: TRBJ2-1; V: TRBV7-2; DNA: TGTGCCAGCAGCTTGGGACTAGGGACCTACAATGAGCAGTTCTTC; CDR3: CASSLGLGTYNEQFF
D: TRBD2; size: few; J: TRBJ2-1; V: TRBV12-3/TRBV12-4; DNA: TGTGCCAGCAGTCTGACTAGCGGGAGGAAAGGGGAGCAGTTCTTC; CDR3: CASSLTSGRKGEQFF
D: TRBD2; size: NA; J: TRBJ2-1; V: TRBV20-1; DNA: TGCAGTGCTTCGACTAGCCGCTCCTACAATGAGCAGTTCTTC; CDR3: CSASTSRSYNEQFF
D: NA; size: few; J: TRBJ2-5; V: TRBV7-6; DNA: TGTGCCAGCAGCTCCTGGACAGGAGGGGAAGAGACCCAGTACTTC; CDR3: CASSSWTGGEETQYF
D: NA; size: many; J: TRBJ2-1; V: TRBV5-1; DNA: TGCGCCAGCAGCTCTCTAGATTCTAGCATCCACAATGAGCAGTTCTTC; CDR3: CASSSLDSSIHNEQFF
D: TRBD1; size: many; J: TRBJ2-3; V: TRBV7-2; DNA: TGTGCCAGCAGCCCCGGACAGGGCGCAGATACGCAGTATTTT; CDR3: CASSPGQGADTQYF
D: NA; size: few; J: TRBJ1-2; V: TRBV12-3/TRBV12-4; DNA: TGTGCCAGCAGACGGGGGGGGCCGCACTATGGCTACACCTTC; CDR3: CASRRGGPHYGYTF
D: NA; size: many; J: TRBJ1-5; V: TRBV15; DNA: TGTGCCACCAGCAGCCAGGGGCGGAGAATTTATAGCAATCAGCCCCAGCATTTT; CDR3: CATSSQGRRIYSNQPQHF
D: TRBD2; size: NA; J: TRBJ2-7; V: TRBV5-4; DNA: TGTGCCAGCAGCCCCGGGGGGGGTAGCTCCTACGAGCAGTACTTC; CDR3: CASSPGGGSSYEQYF
D: NA; size: NA; J: TRBJ2-2; V: TRBV5-6; DNA: TGTGCCAGCAGCTTGGGGGCGCCCGGGGAGCTGTTTTTT; CDR3: CASSLGAPGELFF
D: NA; size: many; J: TRBJ2-2; V: TRBV18; DNA: TGTGCCAGCTCGCCGCAGGGAGACACCGGGGAGCTGTTTTTT; CDR3: CASSPQGDTGELFF
D: TRBD1; size: few; J: TRBJ1-4; V: TRBV4-3; DNA: TGCGCCAGCAGCCAAGACGGGACAGATGAAAAACTGTTTTTT; CDR3: CASSQDGTDEKLFF
D: TRBD1; size: NA; J: TRBJ1-1; V: TRBV7-6; DNA: TGTGCCAGCAGCCGGTACAGGGGAAAGGGGGGGACTGAAGCTTTCTTT; CDR3: CASSRYRGKGGTEAFF
D: TRBD1; size: NA; J: TRBJ2-3; V: TRBV27; DNA: TGTGCCAGCAGTTACTTACAGGGGGCCGGCACAGATACGCAGTATTTT; CDR3: CASSYLQGAGTDTQYF
D: NA; size: NA; J: TRBJ2-1; V: TRBV24-1; DNA: TGTGCCACCAGTAGAGGCAGGGGGGGCTTAAGTAATGAGCAGTTCTTC; CDR3: CATSRGRGGLSNEQFF
D: NA; size: few; J: TRBJ1-2; V: TRBV3-1; DNA: TGTGCCAGCAGCTACAGAGATTGGGCGTTCTATGGCTACACCTTC; CDR3: CASSYRDWAFYGYTF
D: TRBD1; size: few; J: TRBJ1-2; V: TRBV29-1; DNA: TGCAGCGTCGTAACCGGGACAGCGCATGGCTACACCTTC; CDR3: CSVVTGTAHGYTF
D: NA; size: many; J: TRBJ2-1; V: TRBV12-3/TRBV12-4; DNA: TGTGCCAGCGTGGGGGGTTTCTACAATGAGCAGTTCTTC; CDR3: CASVGGFYNEQFF
D: TRBD2; size: many; J: TRBJ2-1; V: TRBV5-5; DNA: TGTGCCAGCAGCTTGGTGGGGAGGGCTAATGAGCAGTTCTTC; CDR3: CASSLVGRANEQFF
D: NA; size: NA; J: TRBJ2-3; V: TRBV20-1; DNA: TGCAGTGCTAGCCCCTGGAGCACAGATACGCAGTATTTT; CDR3: CSASPWSTDTQYF
D: TRBD2; size: NA; J: TRBJ2-7; V: TRBV5-1; DNA: TGCGCCAGCAGCGGGCGGACTAGCGGGTCCTACGAGCAGTACTTC; CDR3: CASSGRTSGSYEQYF
D: TRBD2; size: few; J: TRBJ2-3; V: TRBV4-3; DNA: TGCGCCAGCAGCCTCGGGACTAGCGGGAGGTCAAAGGCCACAGATACGCAGTATTTT; CDR3: CASSLGTSGRSKATDTQYF
D: NA; size: NA; J: TRBJ1-1; V: TRBV5-1; DNA: TGCGCCAGCAGCTTGGAGGGTTTCACTGAAGCTTTCTTT; CDR3: CASSLEGFTEAFF
D: NA; size: NA; J: TRBJ2-5; V: TRBV29-1; DNA: TGCAGCGTTGTCCCGCCGGGAGAGACCCAGTACTTC; CDR3: CSVVPPGETQYF
D: NA; size: few; J: TRBJ2-2; V: TRBV5-1; DNA: TGCGCCAGCAGCTTAGCTCAGGGTAACACCGGGGAGCTGTTTTTT; CDR3: CASSLAQGNTGELFF
D: NA; size: few; J: TRBJ2-5; V: TRBV7-2; DNA: TGTGCCAGCAGCTTCCCTCAAGAGACCCAGTACTTC; CDR3: CASSFPQETQYF
D: NA; size: few; J: TRBJ2-3; V: TRBV5-1; DNA: TGCGCCAGCAGCCCCGAACGTGGGAGGACGCAGTATTTT; CDR3: CASSPERGRTQYF
D: NA; size: few; J: TRBJ2-1; V: TRBV27; DNA: TGTGCCAGCAGTCTGGGACAAACCTACAATGAGCAGTTCTTC; CDR3: CASSLGQTYNEQFF
D: NA; size: many; J: TRBJ2-7; V: TRBV5-1; DNA: TGCGCCAGCAGCTTACTACTAGGAGGGACAATGGGTGAGCAGTACTTC; CDR3: CASSLLLGGTMGEQYF
D: NA; size: few; J: TRBJ1-1; V: TRBV5-6; DNA: TGTGCCAGCAGCCTACGGACCGGTTCAGCTTTCTTT; CDR3: CASSLRTGSAFF
D: NA; size: many; J: TRBJ1-1; V: TRBV21-1; DNA: TGTGCCAAGAGACGAGTGAACACTGAAGCTTTCTTT; CDR3: CAKRRVNTEAFF
D: NA; size: few; J: TRBJ2-3; V: TRBV29-1; DNA: TGCAGCGCCGCAGGGTTCAGGGATACGCAGTATTTT; CDR3: CSAAGFRDTQYF
D: TRBD1; size: many; J: TRBJ2-7; V: TRBV14; DNA: TGTGCCAGCAGCGTCGGGACAGTCTCCTACGAGCAGTACTTC; CDR3: CASSVGTVSYEQYF
D: TRBD1; size: few; J: TRBJ2-3; V: TRBV5-1; DNA: TGCGCCAGCAGCATGGGACAGGGAAGCACAGATACGCAGTATTTT; CDR3: CASSMGQGSTDTQYF
D: NA; size: few; J: TRBJ2-3; V: TRBV29-1; DNA: TGCAGCGTTGTGAGCGGTAGAGGTACAGATACGCAGTATTTT; CDR3: CSVVSGRGTDTQYF
D: NA; size: many; J: TRBJ2-1; V: TRBV6-2/TRBV6-3; DNA: TGTGCCAGCACCGGACTCCTGGGGAATGAGCAGTTCTTC; CDR3: CASTGLLGNEQFF
D: NA; size: NA; J: TRBJ1-3; V: TRBV7-9; DNA: TGTGCCAGCAGCTTACAGGGAAACACCATATATTTT; CDR3: CASSLQGNTIYF